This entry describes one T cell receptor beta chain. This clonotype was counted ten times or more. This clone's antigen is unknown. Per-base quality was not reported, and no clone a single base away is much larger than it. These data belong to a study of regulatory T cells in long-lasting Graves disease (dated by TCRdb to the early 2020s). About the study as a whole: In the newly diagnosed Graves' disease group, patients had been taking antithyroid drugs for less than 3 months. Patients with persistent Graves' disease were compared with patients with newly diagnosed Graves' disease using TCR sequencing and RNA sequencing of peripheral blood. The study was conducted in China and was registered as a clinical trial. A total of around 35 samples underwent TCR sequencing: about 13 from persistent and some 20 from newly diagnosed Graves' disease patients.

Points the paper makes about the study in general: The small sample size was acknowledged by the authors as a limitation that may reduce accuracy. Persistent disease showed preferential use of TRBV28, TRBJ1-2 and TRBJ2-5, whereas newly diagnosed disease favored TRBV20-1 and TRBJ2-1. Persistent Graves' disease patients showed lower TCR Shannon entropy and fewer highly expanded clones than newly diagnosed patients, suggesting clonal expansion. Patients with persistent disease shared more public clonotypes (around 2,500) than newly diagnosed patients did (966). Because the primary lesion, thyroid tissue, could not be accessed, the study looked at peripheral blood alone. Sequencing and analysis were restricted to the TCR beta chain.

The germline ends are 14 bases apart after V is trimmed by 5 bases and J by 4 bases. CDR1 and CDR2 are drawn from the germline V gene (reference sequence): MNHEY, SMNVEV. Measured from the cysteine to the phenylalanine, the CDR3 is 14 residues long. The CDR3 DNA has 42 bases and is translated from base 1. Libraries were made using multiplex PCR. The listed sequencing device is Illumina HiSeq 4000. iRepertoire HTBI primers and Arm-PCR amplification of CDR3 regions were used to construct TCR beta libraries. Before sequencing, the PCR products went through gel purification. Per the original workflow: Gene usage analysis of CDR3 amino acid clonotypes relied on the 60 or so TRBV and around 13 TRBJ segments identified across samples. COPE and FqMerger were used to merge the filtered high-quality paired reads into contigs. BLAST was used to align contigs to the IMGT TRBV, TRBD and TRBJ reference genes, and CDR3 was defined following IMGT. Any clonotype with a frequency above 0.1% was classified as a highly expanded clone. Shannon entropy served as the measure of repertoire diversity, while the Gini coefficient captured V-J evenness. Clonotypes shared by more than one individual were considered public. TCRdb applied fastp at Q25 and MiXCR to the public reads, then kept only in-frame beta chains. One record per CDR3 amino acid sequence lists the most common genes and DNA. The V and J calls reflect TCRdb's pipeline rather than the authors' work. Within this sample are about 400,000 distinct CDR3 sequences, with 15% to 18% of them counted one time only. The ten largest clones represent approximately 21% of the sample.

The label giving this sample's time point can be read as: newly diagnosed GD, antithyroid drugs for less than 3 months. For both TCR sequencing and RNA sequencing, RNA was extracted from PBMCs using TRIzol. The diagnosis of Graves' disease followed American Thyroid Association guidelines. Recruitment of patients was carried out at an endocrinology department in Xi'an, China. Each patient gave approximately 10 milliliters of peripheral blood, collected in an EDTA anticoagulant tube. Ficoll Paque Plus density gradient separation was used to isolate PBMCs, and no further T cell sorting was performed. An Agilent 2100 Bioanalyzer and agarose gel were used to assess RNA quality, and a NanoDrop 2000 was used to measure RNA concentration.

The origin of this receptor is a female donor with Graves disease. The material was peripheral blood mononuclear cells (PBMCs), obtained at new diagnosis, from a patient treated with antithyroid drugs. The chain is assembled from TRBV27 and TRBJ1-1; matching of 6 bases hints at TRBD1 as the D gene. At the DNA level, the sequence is TGTGCCAGCAGTACCCCGGGGGGCCCCACTGAAGCTTTCTTT. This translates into CASSTPGGPTEAFF.